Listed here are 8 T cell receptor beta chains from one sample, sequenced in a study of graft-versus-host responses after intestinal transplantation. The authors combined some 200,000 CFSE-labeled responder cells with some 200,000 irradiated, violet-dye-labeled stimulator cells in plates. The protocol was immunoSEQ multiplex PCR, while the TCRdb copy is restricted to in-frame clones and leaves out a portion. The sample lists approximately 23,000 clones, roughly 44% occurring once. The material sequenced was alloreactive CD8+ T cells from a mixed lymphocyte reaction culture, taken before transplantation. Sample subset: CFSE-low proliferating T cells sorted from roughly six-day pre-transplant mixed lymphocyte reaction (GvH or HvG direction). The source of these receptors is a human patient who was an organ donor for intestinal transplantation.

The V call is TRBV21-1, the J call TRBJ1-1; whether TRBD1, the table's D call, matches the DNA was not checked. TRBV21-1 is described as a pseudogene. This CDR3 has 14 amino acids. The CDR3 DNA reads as TGTGCCAGCAGCAAGGGACAGGGGTGGGCTGAAGCTTTCTTT. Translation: CASSKGQGWAEAFF.

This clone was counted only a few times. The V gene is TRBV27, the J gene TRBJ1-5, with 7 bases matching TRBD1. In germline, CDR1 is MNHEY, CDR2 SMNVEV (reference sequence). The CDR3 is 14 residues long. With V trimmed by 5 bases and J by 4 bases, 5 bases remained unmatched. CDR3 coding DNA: TGTGCCAGCAGTCGACAGGGTGTAAATCAGCCCCAGCATTTT. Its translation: CASSRQGVNQPQHF.

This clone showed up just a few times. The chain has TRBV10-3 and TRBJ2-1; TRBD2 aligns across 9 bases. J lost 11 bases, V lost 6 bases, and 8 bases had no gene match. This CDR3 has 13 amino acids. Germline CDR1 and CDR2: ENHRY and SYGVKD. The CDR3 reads CAIRASGNRQQFF. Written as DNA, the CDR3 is TGTGCCATCAGGGCTAGCGGGAATAGGCAGCAGTTCTTC.

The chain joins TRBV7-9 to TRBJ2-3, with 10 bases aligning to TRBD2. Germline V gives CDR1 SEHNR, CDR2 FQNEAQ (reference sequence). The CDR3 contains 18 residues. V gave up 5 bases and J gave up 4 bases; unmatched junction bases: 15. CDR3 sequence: CASSASGRTRVSADTQYF. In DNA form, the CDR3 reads TGTGCCAGCAGCGCTAGCGGGAGAACTCGTGTCTCGGCAGATACGCAGTATTTT.

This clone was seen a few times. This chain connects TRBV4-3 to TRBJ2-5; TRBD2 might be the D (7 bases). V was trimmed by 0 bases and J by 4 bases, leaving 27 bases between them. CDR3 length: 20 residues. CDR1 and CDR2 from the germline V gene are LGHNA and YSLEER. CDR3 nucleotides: TGCGCCAGCAGCCAAGAACGCTCAGCGGGGAAAGGGGGGTTTCTAGAGACCCAGTACTTC. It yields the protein CASSQERSAGKGGFLETQYF.

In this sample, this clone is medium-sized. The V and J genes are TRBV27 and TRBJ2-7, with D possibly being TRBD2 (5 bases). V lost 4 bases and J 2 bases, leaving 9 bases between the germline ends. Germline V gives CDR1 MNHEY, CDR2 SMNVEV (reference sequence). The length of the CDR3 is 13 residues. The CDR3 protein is CASSYGIAYEQYF. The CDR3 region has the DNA TGTGCCAGCAGTTACGGGATAGCCTACGAGCAGTACTTC.

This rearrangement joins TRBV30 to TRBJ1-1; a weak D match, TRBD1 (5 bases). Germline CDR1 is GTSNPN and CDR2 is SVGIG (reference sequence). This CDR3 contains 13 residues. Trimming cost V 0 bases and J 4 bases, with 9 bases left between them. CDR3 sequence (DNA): TGTGCCTGGAGTGTGGGGGATCCCACTGAAGCTTTCTTT. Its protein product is CAWSVGDPTEAFF.

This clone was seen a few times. The CDR3 nucleotides read TGTGCCAGCAGTTACGAGGGTCTGGTGGCTTTCTTT. It specifies CASSYEGLVAFF. The rearrangement uses TRBV6-5 and TRBJ1-1; D unclear. From germline, CDR1 is MNHEY and CDR2 SVGAGI. The ends were cut back, 2 bases at V and 11 bases at J, with 12 bases in the middle. This CDR3 spans 12 amino acids.